The entry that follows covers one TCR beta chain sequence. Enrollees, about 18 to 89 years old, lived in approximately 25 US areas. Self-reported history from a screening survey and questionnaire set each donor's cohort. This record belongs to a study of blood T cell repertoires in COVID-19. Study in general: In each case, the material was cDNA or gDNA derived from T cells, B-cell-depleted T cells, or PBMCs.

Source study methods: Estimation of nucleated cell counts was performed using reference gene primer amplification. Method: immunoSEQ multiplex PCR; TCRdb's copy keeps in-frame clones and lacks some. That table furnishes V, J and clone size, whereas the DNA furnished D and trimming. The sample holds 130,000 to 150,000 clones; around 90% are singletons and the top ten take approximately 4.3%. The receptor was derived from a woman between 40 and 55 years old who had been exposed to COVID-19. The sample was PBMCs or T cells enriched from blood (not recorded which).

The CDR3 loop is CASSGETGTGAHTKLETQYF. The CDR3 nucleotides read TGTGCCAGCAGCGGAGAGACCGGGACAGGGGCTCATACGAAATTAGAGACCCAGTACTTC. The rearrangement links TRBV21-1 to TRBJ2-5; TRBD1 is taken as the D call from the table, unchecked against the DNA. TRBV21-1 is annotated as a pseudogene. The CDR3 consists of 20 residues.